This T cell receptor beta chain was observed in a study of blood T cell repertoires in COVID-19 (dated by TCRdb to about 2020). Turning to the overall study: Samples covering the acute and convalescent phases of COVID-19 were provided by collaborators in the United States, Italy and Spain. The repertoires were made available in a free public database intended to serve as a resource for research on the immune response to SARS-CoV-2. Subjects who had been exposed to COVID-19, were actively infected with it, or had recovered from it provided the deeply sampled blood TCRbeta repertoires that made up the dataset. HLA class I and class II types, where available, came from metadata supplied by the sample provider rather than from assay-based typing. The material from the prospective study consisted of cDNA or gDNA derived from T cells, B-cell-depleted T cells, or PBMCs. The samples were drawn from two sources: the first 160 participants of the ongoing ImmuneRACE study, and over 950 subjects contributed by 6 global collaborators. The sample metadata nearly always contained a de-identified subject ID, COVID-19 status, age in years and sex. General study outcomes and caveats: The quantity of clinical and demographic metadata differed by source and by participant and was supplied without curation.

Collaborating institutions collected whole blood in K2EDTA tubes following their own protocols. For TCRbeta analysis, collaborators shipped samples in one of three forms: frozen whole blood, isolated PBMCs, or DNA extracted from either of those sample types. TCRbeta CDR3 regions were amplified from genomic DNA by means of the immunoSEQ Assay, a bias-controlled multiplex PCR. The published analysis was carried out like this. The number of nucleated cells in each sample was estimated by amplification of reference gene primers within the assay. To quantify the absolute abundance of each unique TCRbeta CDR3 rearrangement, sequence reads were collapsed and filtered. For each sample, productive Simpson clonality was calculated as the square root of Simpson's diversity index over productive rearrangements. The table was pulled from immuneACCESS by TCRdb, which kept in-frame rearrangements only. Such tables lose some clones; where checked, under half of the loss comes from unresolved V genes, and the rest has no known cause. The V and J calls and clone size are taken from that table; D and trimming were inferred from the DNA. The sample has more than 200,000 clones on record, 75% to 90% of them singletons. About 2.5% of the sample is taken by the ten largest.

Spanning cysteine to phenylalanine, the CDR3 consists of 12 amino acids. Only the CDR3 part of the read is kept: 36 bases, read in frame from the first base. V loses 5 bases of germline sequence and J loses 10 bases, and the interval between the two ends is 14 bases. The germline V gene specifies MNHEY as CDR1 and SVGAGI as CDR2. On this clone: Its antigen remains unidentified. The sample holds no much larger clone one base away, and base qualities are not on file.

Source material: peripheral blood. The chain is encoded by TRBV6-5 joined to TRBJ1-1; TRBD1 is possibly the D segment (5 matching bases). The origin of this receptor is a woman in her 70s with active or convalescent COVID-19. The DNA sequence follows: TGTGCCAGCAGTCCGAACTGGGGCTTAGCTTTCTTT. It translates as CASSPNWGLAFF.